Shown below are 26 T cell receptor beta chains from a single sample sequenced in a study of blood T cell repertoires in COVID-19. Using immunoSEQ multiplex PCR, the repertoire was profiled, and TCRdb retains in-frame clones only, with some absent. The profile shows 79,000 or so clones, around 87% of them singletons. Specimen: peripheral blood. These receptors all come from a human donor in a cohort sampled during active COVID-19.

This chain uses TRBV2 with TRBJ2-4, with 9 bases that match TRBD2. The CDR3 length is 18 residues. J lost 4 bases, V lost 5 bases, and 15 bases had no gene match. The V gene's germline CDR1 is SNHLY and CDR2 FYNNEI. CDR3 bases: TGTGCCAGCAGTCCTCTAGCGGGACCCAGGGAAGCAAAAAACATTCAGTACTTC. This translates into CASSPLAGPREAKNIQYF. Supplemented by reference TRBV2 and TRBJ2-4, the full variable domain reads EPEVTQTPSHQVTQMGQEVILRCVPISNHLYFYWYRQILGQKVEFLVSFYNNEISEKSEIFDDQFSVERPDGSNFTLKIRSTKLEDSAMYFCASSPLAGPREAKNIQYFGAGTRLSVL.

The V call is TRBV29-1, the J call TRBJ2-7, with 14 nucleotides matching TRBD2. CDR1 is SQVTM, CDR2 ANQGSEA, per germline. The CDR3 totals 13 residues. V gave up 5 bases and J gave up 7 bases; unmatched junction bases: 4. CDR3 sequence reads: CSVQTSGREEQYF. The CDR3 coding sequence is TGCAGCGTTCAGACTAGCGGGAGGGAGGAGCAGTACTTC.

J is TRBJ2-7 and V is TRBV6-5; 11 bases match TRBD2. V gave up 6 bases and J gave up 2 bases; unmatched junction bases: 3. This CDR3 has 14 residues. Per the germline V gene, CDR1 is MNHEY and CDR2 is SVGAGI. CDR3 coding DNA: TGTGCCAGCAGGCGTAGCGGGAGGGCCTACGAGCAGTACTTC. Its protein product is CASRRSGRAYEQYF.

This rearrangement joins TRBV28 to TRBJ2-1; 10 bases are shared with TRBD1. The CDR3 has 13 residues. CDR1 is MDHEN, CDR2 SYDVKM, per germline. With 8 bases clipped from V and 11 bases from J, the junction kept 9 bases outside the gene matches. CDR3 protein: CASGIRQGAKQFF. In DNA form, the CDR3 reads TGTGCCAGCGGTATAAGACAGGGGGCTAAGCAGTTCTTC. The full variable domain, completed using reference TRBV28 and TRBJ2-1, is DVKVTQSSRYLVKRTGEKVFLECVQDMDHENMFWYRQDPGLGLRLIYFSYDVKMKEKGDIPEGYSVSREKKERFSLILESASTNQTSMYLCASGIRQGAKQFFGPGTRLTVL.

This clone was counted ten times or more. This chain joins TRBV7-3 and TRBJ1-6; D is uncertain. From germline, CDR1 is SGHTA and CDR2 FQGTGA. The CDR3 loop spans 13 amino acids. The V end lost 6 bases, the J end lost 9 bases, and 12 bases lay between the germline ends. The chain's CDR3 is CASSLDWSSPLHF. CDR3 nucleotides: TGTGCCAGCAGTTTGGACTGGAGTTCACCCCTCCACTTT.

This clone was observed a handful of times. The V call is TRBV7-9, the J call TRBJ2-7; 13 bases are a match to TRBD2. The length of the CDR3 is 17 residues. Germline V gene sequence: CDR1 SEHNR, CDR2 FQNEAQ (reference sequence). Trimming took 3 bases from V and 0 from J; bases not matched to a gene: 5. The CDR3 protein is CASSLGTSGIFSYEQYF. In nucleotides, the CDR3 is TGTGCCAGCAGCTTGGGGACTAGCGGGATCTTCTCCTACGAGCAGTACTTC.

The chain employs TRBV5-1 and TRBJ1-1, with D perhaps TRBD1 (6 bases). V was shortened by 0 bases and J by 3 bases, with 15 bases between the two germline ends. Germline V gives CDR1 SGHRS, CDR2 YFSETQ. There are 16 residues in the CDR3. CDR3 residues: CASSLEGRGTHTEAFF. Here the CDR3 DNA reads TGCGCCAGCAGCTTGGAGGGGAGAGGGACACACACTGAAGCTTTCTTT. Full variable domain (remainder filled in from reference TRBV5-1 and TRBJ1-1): KAGVTQTPRYLIKTRGQQVTLSCSPISGHRSVSWYQQTPGQGLQFLFEYFSETQRNKGNFPGRFSGRQFSNSRSEMNVSTLELGDSALYLCASSLEGRGTHTEAFFGQGTRLTVV.

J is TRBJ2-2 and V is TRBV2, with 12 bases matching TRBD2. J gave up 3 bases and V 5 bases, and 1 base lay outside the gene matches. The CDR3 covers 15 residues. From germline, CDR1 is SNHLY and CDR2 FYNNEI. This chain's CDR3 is CASSLAGGDTGELFF. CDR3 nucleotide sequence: TGTGCCAGCAGTCTAGCGGGGGGGGACACCGGGGAGCTGTTTTTT.

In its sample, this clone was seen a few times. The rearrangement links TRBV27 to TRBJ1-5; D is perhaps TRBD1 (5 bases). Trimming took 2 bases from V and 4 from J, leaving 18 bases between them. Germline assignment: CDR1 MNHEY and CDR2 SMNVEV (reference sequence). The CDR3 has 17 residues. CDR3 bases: TGTGCCAGCAGTTTACGGGGGAGGTTACGTGGGAATCAGCCCCAGCATTTT. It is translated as CASSLRGRLRGNQPQHF.

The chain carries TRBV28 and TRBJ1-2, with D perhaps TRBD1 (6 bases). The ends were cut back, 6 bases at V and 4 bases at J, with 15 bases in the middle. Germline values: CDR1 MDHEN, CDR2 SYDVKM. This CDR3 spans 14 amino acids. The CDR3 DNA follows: TGTGCCAGCAGGATACAGGGTGGGAGCTATGGCTACACCTTC. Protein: CASRIQGGSYGYTF.

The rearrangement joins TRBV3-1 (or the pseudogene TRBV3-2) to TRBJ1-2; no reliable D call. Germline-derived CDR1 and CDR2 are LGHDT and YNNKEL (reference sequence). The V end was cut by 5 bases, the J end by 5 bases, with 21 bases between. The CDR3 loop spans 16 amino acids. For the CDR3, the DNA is TGTGCCAGCAGCGCGGAGGAGGGAGCGGGCCCGTATGGCTACACCTTC. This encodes CASSAEEGAGPYGYTF.

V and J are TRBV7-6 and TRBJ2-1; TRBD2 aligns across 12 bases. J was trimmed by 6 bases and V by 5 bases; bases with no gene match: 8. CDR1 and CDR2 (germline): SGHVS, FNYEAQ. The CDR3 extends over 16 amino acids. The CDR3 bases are TGTGCCAGCAGCCCAGTCGTGACTAGCGGGAGCAATGAGCAGTTCTTC. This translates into CASSPVVTSGSNEQFF.

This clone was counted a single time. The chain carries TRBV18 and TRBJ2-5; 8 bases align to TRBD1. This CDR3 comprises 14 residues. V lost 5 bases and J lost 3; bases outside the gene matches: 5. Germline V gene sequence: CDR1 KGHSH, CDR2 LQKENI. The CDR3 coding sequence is TGTGCCAGCTCAAGCCAGGGGGCCGAAGAGACCCAGTACTTC. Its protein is CASSSQGAEETQYF.

CDR3 DNA sequence: TGTGCCAGCAGCTTAGCCGCAGCGGTTCGGAAAGATGAGCAGTTCTTC. This encodes CASSLAAAVRKDEQFF. The rearrangement links TRBV11-3 to TRBJ2-1; tentatively, D is TRBD2 (5 bases). The V end lost 1 base, the J end lost 8 bases, and 18 bases lay between the germline ends. The germline gives CDR1 SGHNT, CDR2 YENEEA. This CDR3 spans 16 amino acids.

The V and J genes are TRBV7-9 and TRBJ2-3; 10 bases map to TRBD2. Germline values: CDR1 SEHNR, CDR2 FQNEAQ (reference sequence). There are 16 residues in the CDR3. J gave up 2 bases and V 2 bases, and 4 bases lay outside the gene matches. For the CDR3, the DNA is TGTGCCAGCAGCTTACAAGCGGGAGGGCCCACAGATACGCAGTATTTT. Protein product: CASSLQAGGPTDTQYF. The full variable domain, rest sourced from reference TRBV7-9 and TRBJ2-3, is DTGVSQNPRHKITKRGQNVTFRCDPISEHNRLYWYRQTLGQGPEFLTYFQNEAQLEKSRLLSDRFSAERPKGSFSTLEIQRTEQGDSAMYLCASSLQAGGPTDTQYFGPGTRLTVL.

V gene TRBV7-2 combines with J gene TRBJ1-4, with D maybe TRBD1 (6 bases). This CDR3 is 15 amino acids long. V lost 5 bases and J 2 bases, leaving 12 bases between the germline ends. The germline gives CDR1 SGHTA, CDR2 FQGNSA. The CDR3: CASSTSGATNEKLFF. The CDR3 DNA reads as TGTGCCAGCAGCACTTCAGGGGCGACTAATGAAAAACTGTTTTTT.

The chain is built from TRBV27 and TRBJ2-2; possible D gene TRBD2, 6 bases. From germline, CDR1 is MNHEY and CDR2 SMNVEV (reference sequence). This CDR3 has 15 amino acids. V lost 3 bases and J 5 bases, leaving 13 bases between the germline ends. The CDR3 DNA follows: TGTGCCAGCAGTTTGCGGGGACTCCTTACCGGGGAGCTGTTTTTT. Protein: CASSLRGLLTGELFF.

The chain's CDR3 is CASSDRHGGGNNSPLHF. CDR3 DNA: TGTGCCAGCAGTGATAGACACGGTGGGGGGAATAATTCACCCCTCCACTTT. The chain links TRBV9 to TRBJ1-6; a weak D match, TRBD1 (5 bases). The CDR3 covers 17 residues. Germline V gene lookup returns CDR1 SGDLS and CDR2 YYNGEE. Trimming removed 5 bases at V and 5 bases at J, with 20 bases between.

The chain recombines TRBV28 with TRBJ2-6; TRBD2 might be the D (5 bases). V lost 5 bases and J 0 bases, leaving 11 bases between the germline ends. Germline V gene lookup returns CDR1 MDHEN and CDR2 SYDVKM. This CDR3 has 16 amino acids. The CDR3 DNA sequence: TGTGCCAGCAGTAAACGGGGTGGCTCTGGGGCCAACGTCCTGACTTTC. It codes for CASSKRGGSGANVLTF.

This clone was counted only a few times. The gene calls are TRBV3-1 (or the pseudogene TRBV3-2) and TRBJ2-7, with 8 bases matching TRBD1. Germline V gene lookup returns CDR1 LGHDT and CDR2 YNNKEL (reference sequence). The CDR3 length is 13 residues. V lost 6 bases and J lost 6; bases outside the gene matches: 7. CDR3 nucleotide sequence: TGTGCCAGCAGTCACAGGGGGGTCAGCGAGCAGTACTTC. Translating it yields CASSHRGVSEQYF.

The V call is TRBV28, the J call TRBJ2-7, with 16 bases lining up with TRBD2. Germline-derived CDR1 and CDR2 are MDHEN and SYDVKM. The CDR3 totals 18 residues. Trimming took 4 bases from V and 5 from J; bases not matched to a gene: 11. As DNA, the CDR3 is TGTGCCAGCAGTTCGCCGGGACTAGCGGGAGGGCCAATGAACGAGCAGTACTTC. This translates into CASSSPGLAGGPMNEQYF.

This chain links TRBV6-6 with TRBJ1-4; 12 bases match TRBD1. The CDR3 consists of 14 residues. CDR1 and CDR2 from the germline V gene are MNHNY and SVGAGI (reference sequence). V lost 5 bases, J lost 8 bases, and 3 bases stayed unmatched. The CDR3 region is CASSAGTGGEKLFF. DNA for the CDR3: TGTGCCAGCAGTGCCGGGACAGGGGGCGAAAAACTGTTTTTT.

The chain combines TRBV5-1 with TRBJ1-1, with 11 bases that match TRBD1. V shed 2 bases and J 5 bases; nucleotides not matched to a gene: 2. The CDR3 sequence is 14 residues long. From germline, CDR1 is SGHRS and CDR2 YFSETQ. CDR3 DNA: TGCGCCAGCAGCTTCGGGACAGGGGGGACTGAAGCTTTCTTT. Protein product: CASSFGTGGTEAFF.

CDR3 in DNA: TGTGCCAGCAGCATTGGGGCCATAGGCGATACGCAGTATTTT. It yields the protein CASSIGAIGDTQYF. V is TRBV11-3 and J is TRBJ2-3; D is perhaps TRBD1 (5 bases). This CDR3 spans 14 amino acids. V lost 5 bases, J lost 6 bases, and 15 bases lay in between. Germline loops: CDR1 SGHNT, CDR2 YENEEA.

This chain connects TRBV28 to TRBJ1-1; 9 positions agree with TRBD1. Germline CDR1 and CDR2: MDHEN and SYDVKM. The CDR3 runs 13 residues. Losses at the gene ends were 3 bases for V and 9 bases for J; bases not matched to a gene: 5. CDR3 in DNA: TGTGCCAGCAGTTTCAGAACAGGGGGCAAAGCTTTCTTT. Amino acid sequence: CASSFRTGGKAFF.

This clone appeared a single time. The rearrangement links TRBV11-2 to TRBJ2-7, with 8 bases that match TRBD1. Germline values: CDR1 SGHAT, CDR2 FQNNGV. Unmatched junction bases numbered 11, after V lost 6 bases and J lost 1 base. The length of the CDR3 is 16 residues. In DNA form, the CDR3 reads TGTGCCAGCAGGGTTGTGGGAGGACAGGGATCCTACGAGCAGTACTTC. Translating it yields CASRVVGGQGSYEQYF.